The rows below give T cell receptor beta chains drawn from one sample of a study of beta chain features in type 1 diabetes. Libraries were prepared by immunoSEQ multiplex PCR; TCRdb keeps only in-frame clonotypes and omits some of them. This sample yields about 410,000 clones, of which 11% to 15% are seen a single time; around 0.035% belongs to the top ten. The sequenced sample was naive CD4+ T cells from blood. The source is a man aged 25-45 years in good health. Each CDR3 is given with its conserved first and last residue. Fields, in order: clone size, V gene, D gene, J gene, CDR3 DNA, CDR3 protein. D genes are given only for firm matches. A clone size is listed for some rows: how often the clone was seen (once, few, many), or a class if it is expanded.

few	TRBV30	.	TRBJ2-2	TGTGCCTGGAGCCCGGGGCGAAACACCGGGGAGCTGTTTTTT	CAWSPGRNTGELFF
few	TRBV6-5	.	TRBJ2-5	TGTGCCAGCAGTCGAGGCGCGCTTGAAGAGACCCAGTACTTC	CASSRGALEETQYF
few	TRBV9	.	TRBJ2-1	TGTGCCAGCAGCGTAGCAGGGAAATCCTACAATGAGCAGTTCTTC	CASSVAGKSYNEQFF
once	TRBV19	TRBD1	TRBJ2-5	TGTGCCAGTAACAACAGGGGGCGCGACCAAGAGACCCAGTACTTC	CASNNRGRDQETQYF
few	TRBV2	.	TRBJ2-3	TGTGCCAGCAGACTACGACAGGTGCAAGATACGCAGTATTTT	CASRLRQVQDTQYF
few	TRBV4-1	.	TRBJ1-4	TGCGCCAGCAGCCAGAGGCCCGTGGAAAAACTGTTTTTT	CASSQRPVEKLFF
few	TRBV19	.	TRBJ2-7	TGTGCCAGTAGTGAGGCGGGGACAGCCGCCTACGAGCAGTACTTC	CASSEAGTAAYEQYF
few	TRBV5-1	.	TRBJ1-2	TGCGCCAGCAGCTTGGAGATTAGTCGGCGGGACTATGGCTACACCTTC	CASSLEISRRDYGYTF
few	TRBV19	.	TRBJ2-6	TGTGCCAGTAGTATGACTGGAGGGGCCAACGTCCTGACTTTC	CASSMTGGANVLTF
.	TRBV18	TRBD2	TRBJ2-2	TGTGCCAGCTCACCGGGACTAGCGGGAGCCGGGGAGCTGTTTTTT	CASSPGLAGAGELFF
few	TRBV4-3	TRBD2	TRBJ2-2	TGCGCCAGCAGCCAAGGCGGGAGCGCCGGGGAGCTGTTTTTT	CASSQGGSAGELFF
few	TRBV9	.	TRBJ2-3	TGTGCCAGCAGCAGGTCCCCTGGCCCCCTGCTGACAGATACGCAGTATTTT	CASSRSPGPLLTDTQYF
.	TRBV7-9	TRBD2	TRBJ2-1	TGTGCCAGCAGCTTAGCGCTAGCGGGAGGCCTTGAGCAGTTCTTC	CASSLALAGGLEQFF
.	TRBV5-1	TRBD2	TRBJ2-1	TGCGCCAGCAGCTTAGCGGGAGAATACAATGAGCAGTTCTTC	CASSLAGEYNEQFF
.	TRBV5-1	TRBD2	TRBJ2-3	TGCGCCAGCAGCTATAGCGGGGCCCCGAGCACAGATACGCAGTATTTT	CASSYSGAPSTDTQYF
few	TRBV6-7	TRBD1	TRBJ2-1	TGTGCCAGCAGTTATTGGAGAGACAGGGGGCGAAATGAGCAGTTCTTC	CASSYWRDRGRNEQFF
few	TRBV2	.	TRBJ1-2	TGTGCCAGCAGTGAATCAGGAATCTATGGCTACACCTTC	CASSESGIYGYTF
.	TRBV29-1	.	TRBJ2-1	TGCAGCGTTGAAAACTCTTCTAGTCTTGCAGTCAATGAGCAGTTCTTC	CSVENSSSLAVNEQFF
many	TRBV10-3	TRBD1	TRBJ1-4	TGTGCCATCAGTGAGTCGGGACAGGAGAATGAAAAACTGTTTTTT	CAISESGQENEKLFF
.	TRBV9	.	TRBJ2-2	TGTGCCAGCAGCGTAGGGCCAACCTCCCGGCTTGCCGGGGAGCTGTTTTTT	CASSVGPTSRLAGELFF
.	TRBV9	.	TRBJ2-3	TGTGCCAGCAGCGTTAGGTCTAGCACAGATACGCAGTATTTT	CASSVRSSTDTQYF
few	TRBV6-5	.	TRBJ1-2	TGTGCCAGCACCCTGGGGGTTAACTATGGCTACACCTTC	CASTLGVNYGYTF
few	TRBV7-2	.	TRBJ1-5	TGTGCCAGCTCCGCGGGGGGCCAGCCCCAGCATTTT	CASSAGGQPQHF
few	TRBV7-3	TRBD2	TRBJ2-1	TGTGCCAGCAGCCCGACTTTGCGGGGGACTACTGCCTACAATGAGCAGTTCTTC	CASSPTLRGTTAYNEQFF
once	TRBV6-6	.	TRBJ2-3	TGTGCCAGCAGTCCGGGGGACAGCACAGATACGCAGTATTTT	CASSPGDSTDTQYF
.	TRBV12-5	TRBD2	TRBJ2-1	TGTGCTAGTGGTTTGAGGACTAGCGGGAATGAGCAGTTCTTC	CASGLRTSGNEQFF
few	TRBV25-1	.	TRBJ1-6	TGTGCCAGCAGTGAATTTAGGGGCTTAGAGTCACCCCTCCACTTT	CASSEFRGLESPLHF
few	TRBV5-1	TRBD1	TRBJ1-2	TGCGCCAGCAGCCCCGGGACAGGCTATGGCTACACCTTC	CASSPGTGYGYTF
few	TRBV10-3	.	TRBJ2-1	TGTGCCATCAGTGGTGGGGCAGACTCCTACAATGAGCAGTTCTTC	CAISGGADSYNEQFF
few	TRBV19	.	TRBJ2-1	TGTGCCAGTAGTGTAGTGGATGAGCAGTTCTTC	CASSVVDEQFF
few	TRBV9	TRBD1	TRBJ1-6	TGTGCCAGCAGCACCCAGACAGGGAGATCGTCACCCCTCCACTTT	CASSTQTGRSSPLHF
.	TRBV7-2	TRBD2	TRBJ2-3	TGTGCCAGCAGCCGATTAGCGGGGAGCACAGATACGCAGTATTTT	CASSRLAGSTDTQYF
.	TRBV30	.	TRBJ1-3	TGTGCCTGGACCATTGCCGGGACACCTGGAAACACCATATATTTT	CAWTIAGTPGNTIYF
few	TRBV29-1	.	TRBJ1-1	TGCAGCGTTGCAAGGGGCGCCAGCACTGAAGCTTTCTTT	CSVARGASTEAFF
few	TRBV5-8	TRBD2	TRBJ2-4	TGTGCCAGCAGCTTCGCTGGACTAGCGGGGTTCAAAAACATTCAGTACTTC	CASSFAGLAGFKNIQYF
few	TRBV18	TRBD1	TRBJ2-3	TGTGCCAGCTCACGGACAGGGGTTACAGATACGCAGTATTTT	CASSRTGVTDTQYF
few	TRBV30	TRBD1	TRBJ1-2	TGTGCCTGGAGAGGTGGCGGGACAGGGCTCTACTATGGCTACACCTTC	CAWRGGGTGLYYGYTF
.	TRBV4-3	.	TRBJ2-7	TGCGCCAGCAGCCAAGGGACTCTGAACGAGCAGTACTTC	CASSQGTLNEQYF
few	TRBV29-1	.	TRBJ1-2	TGCAGCGTTGAGATAGGGCGCGACTATGGCTACACCTTC	CSVEIGRDYGYTF
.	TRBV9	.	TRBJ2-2	TGTGCCAGCAGCGTAGGCCGAAGCGGGGAGCTGTTTTTT	CASSVGRSGELFF
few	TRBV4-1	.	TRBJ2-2	TGCGCCAGCAGCCAAAGGGTAGGGGAGCTGTTTTTT	CASSQRVGELFF
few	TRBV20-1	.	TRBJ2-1	TGCAGTGCTAGCGGAAGAAATGAGCAGTTCTTC	CSASGRNEQFF
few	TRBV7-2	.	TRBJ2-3	TGTGCCAGCAGCGCGAACGGTCTCTTAAGGTCAGATACGCAGTATTTT	CASSANGLLRSDTQYF
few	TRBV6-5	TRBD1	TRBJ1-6	TGTGCCAGCAGTTCGGACAGGGGGCGAAGAAATTCACCCCTCCACTTT	CASSSDRGRRNSPLHF
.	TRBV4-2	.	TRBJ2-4	TGTGCCAGCAGCCAAGATGCGGATTTAGCCAAAAACATTCAGTACTTC	CASSQDADLAKNIQYF
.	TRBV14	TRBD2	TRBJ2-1	TGTGCCAGCAGCCGTCTTCCGCCCGGGACTAGCGACTACAATGAGCAGTTCTTC	CASSRLPPGTSDYNEQFF
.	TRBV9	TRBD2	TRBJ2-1	TGTGCCAGCAGCGTACGCGGGAGTGGTACTGAGCAGTTCTTC	CASSVRGSGTEQFF
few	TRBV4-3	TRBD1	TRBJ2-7	TGCGCCAGCAGCCACGCGACAGGGGGCTCCTACGAGCAGTACTTC	CASSHATGGSYEQYF
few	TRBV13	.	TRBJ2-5	TGTGCCAGCAGCTTAGGCCTGGGATACAGTCAAGAGACCCAGTACTTC	CASSLGLGYSQETQYF
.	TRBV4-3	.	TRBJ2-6	TGCGCCAGCAGCCTTACAGACGGGCACTCTGGGGCCAACGTCCTGACTTTC	CASSLTDGHSGANVLTF
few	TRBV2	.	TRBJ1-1	TGTGCCAGCAGAGTATCCCAAGCTTTCTTT	CASRVSQAFF
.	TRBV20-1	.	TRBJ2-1	TGCAGTGCTATGGGAGCAAATGAGCAGTTCTTC	CSAMGANEQFF
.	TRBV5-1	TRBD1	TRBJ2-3	TGCGCCAGCAACTCCGGGACAGGGGAATATACGCAGTATTTT	CASNSGTGEYTQYF
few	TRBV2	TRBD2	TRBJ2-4	TGTGCCAGCAGTGAGACTAGCCGGGTCTCAATTCAGTACTTC	CASSETSRVSIQYF
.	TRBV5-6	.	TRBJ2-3	TGTGCCAGCAGAACCCGACAGGAACCCACAGATACGCAGTATTTT	CASRTRQEPTDTQYF
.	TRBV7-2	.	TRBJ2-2	TGTGCCAGCAGCTTCGGCGGAAACACCGGGGAGCTGTTTTTT	CASSFGGNTGELFF
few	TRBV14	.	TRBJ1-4	TGTGCCAGCAGCCAAGCTTACGAAAAACTGTTTTTT	CASSQAYEKLFF
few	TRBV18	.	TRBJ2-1	TGTGCCAGCTCAGCCCGCGGAGCCTCCTACAATGAGCAGTTCTTC	CASSARGASYNEQFF